One and the same sample provided the 14 T cell receptor beta chains below, sequenced in a study of T cell responses to AZD1222 COVID-19 vaccine. Only in-frame clones appear in the TCRdb table, and some are missing; sequencing was by immunoSEQ multiplex PCR. The sample contains some 140,000 clones, about 88% of which appear only once. Sequenced material: peripheral blood, taken on day 0 of AZD1222 vaccination. These receptors came from an adult in good health.

This clone has only one observation. The V call is TRBV6-6, the J call TRBJ2-7; D not certain. Germline lookup yields CDR1 MNHNY and CDR2 SVGAGI (reference sequence). The CDR3 runs 11 residues. Trimming left V 3 bases short and J 7 bases short, with 7 bases between. The CDR3 nucleotides are TGTGCCAGCAGTTATCAAGGGGAGCAGTACTTC. The encoded protein is CASSYQGEQYF.

This clone has just a few counts. The chain uses TRBV2 and TRBJ1-4; weak D call: TRBD1 (6 bases). V lost 4 bases and J lost 7, with 13 bases in between. Germline CDR1 reads SNHLY; CDR2 reads FYNNEI. The CDR3 is made up of 14 amino acids. The CDR3, as DNA: TGTGCCAGCAGTGCCAGGGGAGTTAGTGAAAAACTGTTTTTT. Translated: CASSARGVSEKLFF.

The rearrangement links TRBV3-1 (or the pseudogene TRBV3-2) to TRBJ1-2; 8 bases fit TRBD1. Germline V gene lookup returns CDR1 LGHDT and CDR2 YNNKEL (reference sequence). Unmatched junction bases numbered 8, after V lost 0 bases and J lost 8 bases. This CDR3 region has 15 residues. CDR3 amino acids: CASSQDTGGYNGYTF. CDR3 DNA sequence: TGTGCCAGCAGCCAAGATACAGGGGGTTATAACGGCTACACCTTC.

The V and J genes are TRBV19 and TRBJ1-5, with 7 bases lining up with TRBD1. After removal of 7 bases from V and 6 bases from J, the junction contained 9 bases not matched to a gene. Per the germline V gene, CDR1 is LNHDA and CDR2 is SQIVND (reference sequence). This CDR3 has 14 residues. CDR3 sequence reads: CASTGRGSFQPQHF. CDR3 bases: TGTGCCAGTACGGGCAGGGGGAGCTTTCAGCCCCAGCATTTT.

This clone was picked up one time. The CDR3 is CASSLKDQRSYNEQFF. The CDR3 nucleotides read TGTGCCAGCAGTCTTAAGGACCAGCGGTCCTACAATGAGCAGTTCTTC. J is TRBJ2-1 and V is TRBV2; D possibly corresponds to TRBD2 (5 bases). The CDR3 has 16 residues. The germline gives CDR1 SNHLY, CDR2 FYNNEI. The V end lost 5 bases, the J end lost 1 base, and 15 bases lay between the germline ends. The full variable domain, rest sourced from reference TRBV2 and TRBJ2-1, is EPEVTQTPSHQVTQMGQEVILRCVPISNHLYFYWYRQILGQKVEFLVSFYNNEISEKSEIFDDQFSVERPDGSNFTLKIRSTKLEDSAMYFCASSLKDQRSYNEQFFGPGTRLTVL.

This clone has only one observation. This sequence joins TRBV3-1 (or the pseudogene TRBV3-2) and TRBJ1-3; possible D gene TRBD1, 6 bases. Looked up from germline, CDR1 is LGHDT and CDR2 is YNNKEL (reference sequence). This CDR3 region has 16 residues. V was cut by 0 bases and J by 2 bases, with 11 bases left in between. The CDR3 loop reads CASSQDLGGTGNTIYF. The CDR3 DNA is TGTGCCAGCAGCCAAGATCTAGGGGGGACTGGAAACACCATATATTTT.

The chain links TRBV7-8 to TRBJ2-7; D is perhaps TRBD2 (6 bases). The CDR3 is made up of 14 amino acids. Germline assignment: CDR1 SGHVS and CDR2 FQNEAQ. Between the trimmed V and J ends, which lost 5 bases and 5 bases, there was a span of 16 bases. This chain's CDR3 is CASSRRDSGDEQYF. The DNA for the CDR3 is TGTGCCAGCAGCCGACGGGACTCGGGGGACGAGCAGTACTTC.

This chain joins TRBV14 and TRBJ1-1; D is possibly TRBD1 (6 bases). The V gene's germline CDR1 is SGHDN and CDR2 FVKESK. The CDR3 is made up of 15 amino acids. The V gene lost 3 bases and the J gene lost 5 bases, with 16 bases spanning the gap. CDR3 bases: TGTGCCAGCAGCCAGATCGTGGGGGGGCTAACTGAAGCTTTCTTT. This encodes CASSQIVGGLTEAFF. Full variable domain (missing parts from reference TRBV14 and TRBJ1-1): EAGVTQFPSHSVIEKGQTVTLRCDPISGHDNLYWYRRVMGKEIKFLLHFVKESKQDESGMPNNRFLAERTGGTYSTLKVQPAELEDSGVYFCASSQIVGGLTEAFFGQGTRLTVV.

This chain connects TRBV4-2 to TRBJ2-3; maybe TRBD2 (6 bases). In germline, CDR1 is LGHNA, CDR2 YNFKEQ. The CDR3 has 16 residues. Trimming took 4 bases from V and 0 from J, leaving 14 bases between them. The CDR3 DNA reads as TGTGCCAGCAGCCGGGGGGACGGACGGAGCACAGATACGCAGTATTTT. Encoded protein: CASSRGDGRSTDTQYF.

The rearrangement links TRBV12-3 or TRBV12-4 to TRBJ1-1, with TRBD1 matching over 10 bases. This CDR3 spans 13 amino acids. Trimming at V came to 3 bases and at J to 6 bases, leaving 1 base not matched to a gene. The CDR3 nucleotides read TGTGCCAGCAGTTTGGGGACAGGGGCTGAAGCTTTCTTT. Its protein product is CASSLGTGAEAFF.

The gene calls are TRBV15 and TRBJ2-3; no reliable D call. The CDR3 runs to 16 residues. Trimming stripped 0 bases from V and 2 bases from J, with 12 bases between. Germline V gene data show CDR1 as LNHNV and CDR2 as YYDKDF (reference sequence). CDR3 residues: CATSRDPSSLTDTQYF. CDR3 DNA: TGTGCCACCAGCAGAGATCCCTCATCACTCACAGATACGCAGTATTTT. The variable domain in full, with the rest retrieved from reference TRBV15 and TRBJ2-3, is DAMVIQNPRYQVTQFGKPVTLSCSQTLNHNVMYWYQQKSSQAPKLLFHYYDKDFNNEADTPDNFQSRRPNTSFCFLDIRSPGLGDTAMYLCATSRDPSSLTDTQYFGPGTRLTVL.

This chain uses TRBV6-2 or TRBV6-3 with TRBJ2-1; 9 nucleotides line up with TRBD2. CDR1 and CDR2 (germline): MNHEY, SVGEGT. The CDR3 runs to 14 residues. V lost 2 bases, J lost 7 bases, and 3 bases stayed unmatched. The CDR3: CASSYGLAGNEQFF. CDR3 DNA: TGTGCCAGCAGTTACGGGCTAGCGGGGAATGAGCAGTTCTTC.

CDR3 sequence reads: CASSDPRNIKTQYF. CDR3 nucleotide sequence: TGTGCCAGCAGCGACCCCAGGAATATAAAGACCCAGTACTTC. The genes are TRBV2 and TRBJ2-5; D remains ambiguous. The CDR3 spans 14 residues. V was cut by 6 bases and J by 6 bases, with 17 bases left in between. CDR1 and CDR2 (germline): SNHLY, FYNNEI.

The chain is built from TRBV28 and TRBJ1-2; TRBD1 is a possible D gene (5 bases). The CDR3 loop spans 14 amino acids. The germline CDR1 and CDR2 sequences are MDHEN and SYDVKM. With 6 bases removed from V and 2 bases from J, the gap between germline ends came to 13 bases. The CDR3 bases are TGTGCCAGCAGGCAGGGAGGCGCGAACTATGGCTACACCTTC. Protein product: CASRQGGANYGYTF.